This record looks at one T cell receptor beta chain sequence and its context. The target antigen is unknown. The source of the sample is a study of blood T cells in healthy people across ages. A second PCR, run for roughly 7 to 12 cycles, used a sample-barcoded 5' primer plus a J-beta primer mix. TCRdb re-derived calls from the 5' RACE reads in MiXCR, one entry per CDR3 protein. The table shows approximately 960,000 distinct CDR3 sequences, with under 35% occurring only once. General study results and limits: Roughly linear declines in TCR beta diversity per million T cells occurred with age.

Germline V gene sequence: CDR1 KGHDR, CDR2 SFDVKD. The CDR3 runs 12 residues. Trimming took off 3 bases at V and 5 bases at J, with 6 bases between the two ends. A further study also used this sample, focusing on T cells of mothers and their children. That investigation notes: For the second PCR, the M1S primer put in sample barcodes and 2-4 random nucleotides.

This clonotype originated in a woman aged 40 to 50 in good health. Source material: blood. The rearrangement links TRBV24-1 to TRBJ1-2, with D unclear. The CDR3 nucleotides read TGTGCCACCAGTGATGCGCAGTATGGCTACACCTTC. Translated: CATSDAQYGYTF.